The 31 T cell receptor beta chains presented below share a single source sample, sequenced in a study of cytomegalovirus exposure and HLA in healthy donors. It was with 60 Vbeta and 13 Jbeta primers that the PCR ran. Repertoires were generated with immunoSEQ multiplex PCR, while TCRdb's copy carries only in-frame clones and drops some. The sample records about 160,000 clones, 60% to 85% being singletons. Sequences were obtained from PBMCs. These receptors originate from a woman in her twenties or thirties in good health and CMV-seronegative.

This clone came up a few times. This rearrangement joins TRBV9 to TRBJ1-2; D possibly corresponds to TRBD1 (6 bases). Trimming stripped 4 bases from V and 7 bases from J, with 20 bases between. The CDR3 is made up of 15 amino acids. Germline V CDR1 and CDR2: SGDLS, YYNGEE. CDR3 in DNA: TGTGCCAGCAGCCAACAAGGACAGCCTCTAACTGGCTACACCTTC. It encodes CASSQQGQPLTGYTF.

In its sample, this clone was seen once. The gene calls are TRBV30 and TRBJ2-5, with 7 bases that match TRBD1. Germline CDR1 and CDR2: GTSNPN and SVGIG (reference sequence). This CDR3 spans 15 amino acids. Losses at the gene ends were 3 bases for V and 2 bases for J; bases not matched to a gene: 9. Here the CDR3 DNA reads TGTGCCTGGAGCCTCGGGACAGCAAGTCAAGAGACCCAGTACTTC. This sequence encodes CAWSLGTASQETQYF.

This clone was counted only a few times. This chain links TRBV7-2 with TRBJ2-2; no clear D gene. Germline V gene lookup returns CDR1 SGHTA and CDR2 FQGNSA. Trimming shortened V by 6 bases and J by 8 bases, and 7 bases separated the two germline ends. The CDR3 runs 11 residues. The DNA for the CDR3 is TGTGCCAGCAGTTTTGCGGGGGAGCTGTTTTTT. Protein: CASSFAGELFF.

The chain combines TRBV6-1 with TRBJ1-1, with D possibly TRBD1 on 5 matching bases. This CDR3 comprises 13 residues. V was cut by 6 bases and J by 5 bases, with 13 bases left in between. Germline values: CDR1 MNHNS, CDR2 SASEGT. CDR3 loop: CASRWGRWTEAFF. The DNA of the CDR3 is TGTGCCAGCAGGTGGGGGAGGTGGACTGAAGCTTTCTTT.

The chain combines TRBV5-1 with TRBJ1-1; 9 nucleotides line up with TRBD1. The J segment lost 4 bases and the V segment lost 0 bases, leaving 7 bases of the junction unmatched. Per germline, CDR1 SGHRS and CDR2 YFSETQ. The CDR3 contains 16 residues. CDR3 sequence: CASSLAGDRAGTEAFF. The CDR3 bases are TGCGCCAGCAGCTTGGCCGGGGACAGGGCGGGCACTGAAGCTTTCTTT.

The V gene is TRBV9, the J gene TRBJ2-3, with TRBD2 matching 16 bases. J lost 5 bases, V lost 3 bases, and 3 bases had no gene match. The CDR3 contains 16 residues. From germline, CDR1 is SGDLS and CDR2 YYNGEE. DNA of the CDR3: TGTGCCAGCAGCGGGGGACTAGCGGGGGGGCAAGATACGCAGTATTTT. This codes for CASSGGLAGGQDTQYF.

This clone was seen a single time. The V and J genes are TRBV2 and TRBJ2-1, with TRBD2 matching over 8 bases. CDR1 SNHLY and CDR2 FYNNEI come from the germline V gene. V lost 3 bases to trimming and J lost 2 bases; unmatched junction nucleotides: 3. The CDR3 is 15 residues long. In nucleotides, the CDR3 is TGTGCCAGCAGTGAGGAAGCGGGGGCCTACAATGAGCAGTTCTTC. As protein: CASSEEAGAYNEQFF.

In this sample, this clone turned up once. The gene calls are TRBV28 and TRBJ1-5, with D unresolved. This CDR3 region has 15 residues. The V gene lost 5 bases and the J gene lost 4 bases, with 15 bases spanning the gap. Germline V CDR1 and CDR2: MDHEN, SYDVKM. The CDR3 region is CASSTVPQPNQPQHF. For the CDR3, the DNA is TGTGCCAGCAGTACCGTTCCACAACCGAATCAGCCCCAGCATTTT.

This clone was counted a few times. The rearrangement uses TRBV11-3 and TRBJ1-1; D not certain. The CDR3 extends over 14 amino acids. CDR1 and CDR2 from the germline V gene are SGHNT and YENEEA. The V and J ends lost 0 bases and 1 base respectively, with 6 bases between them. The CDR3 DNA is TGTGCCAGCAGCTTAGACGGAGGGAACACTGAAGCTTTCTTT. Translation gives CASSLDGGNTEAFF.

This clone came up a few times. The CDR3 protein is CSGARGNTEAFF. The CDR3 nucleotides read TGCAGCGGTGCCCGAGGGAACACTGAAGCTTTCTTT. This rearrangement joins TRBV29-1 to TRBJ1-1; no clear D gene. The ends were cut back, 7 bases at V and 1 base at J, with 10 bases in the middle. This CDR3 region has 12 residues. CDR1 is SQVTM and CDR2 is ANQGSEA in the germline V gene.

This rearrangement joins TRBV9 to TRBJ2-2; tentatively, D is TRBD2 (7 bases). Between the trimmed V and J ends, which lost 4 bases and 3 bases, there was a span of 13 bases. The length of the CDR3 is 15 residues. Germline CDR1 SGDLS, CDR2 YYNGEE. The CDR3: CASSPGGPDTGELFF. CDR3 sequence (DNA): TGTGCCAGCAGCCCCGGGGGGCCGGACACCGGGGAGCTGTTTTTT. Variable domain in full (rest from reference TRBV9 and TRBJ2-2): DSGVTQTPKHLITATGQRVTLRCSPRSGDLSVYWYQQSLDQGLQFLIQYYNGEERAKGNILERFSAQQFPDLHSELNLSSLELGDSALYFCASSPGGPDTGELFFGEGSRLTVL.

This rearrangement joins TRBV30 to TRBJ2-2; D unclear. The CDR3 length is 12 residues. Trimming pared 2 bases from V and 6 bases from J, leaving 7 bases between. The germline V gene has CDR1 GTSNPN and CDR2 SVGIG (reference sequence). The CDR3 here is CAWSLLPGELFF. For the CDR3, the DNA is TGTGCCTGGAGTCTCCTACCCGGGGAGCTGTTTTTT. The whole variable domain, remainder taken from reference TRBV30 and TRBJ2-2, is SQTIHQWPATLVQPVGSPLSLECTVEGTSNPNLYWYRQAAGRGLQLLFYSVGIGQISSEVPQNLSASRPQDRQFILSSKKLLLSDSGFYLCAWSLLPGELFFGEGSRLTVL.

The chain has TRBV5-6 and TRBJ2-3; 13 nucleotides agree with TRBD2. J was trimmed by 13 bases and V by 4 bases; bases with no gene match: 9. This CDR3 contains 14 residues. CDR1 and CDR2 (germline): SGHDT, YYEEEE. The CDR3 spells CASSQLAGGPGKYF. The DNA of the CDR3 is TGTGCCAGCAGCCAACTAGCGGGGGGGCCTGGTAAGTATTTT. Supplemented by reference TRBV5-6 and TRBJ2-3, the full variable domain reads DAGVTQSPTHLIKTRGQQVTLRCSPKSGHDTVSWYQQALGQGPQFIFQYYEEEERQRGNFPDRFSGHQFPNYSSELNVNALLLGDSALYLCASSQLAGGPGKYFGPGTRLTVL.

V usage is TRBV4-1 and J usage is TRBJ1-3; possible D gene TRBD1, 5 bases. CDR3 length: 17 residues. Germline CDR1 MGHRA, CDR2 YSYEKL. The V end lost 1 base, the J end lost 7 bases, and 20 bases lay between the germline ends. The CDR3 nucleotides are TGCGCCAGCAGCCAAGGATTCGTTCCTTCAAAGGGGAACACCATATATTTT. Its translation: CASSQGFVPSKGNTIYF.

This rearrangement joins TRBV2 to TRBJ1-2; D may be TRBD1 (5 bases). In germline, CDR1 is SNHLY, CDR2 FYNNEI. V was cut by 0 bases and J by 8 bases, with 10 bases left in between. The length of the CDR3 is 13 residues. This CDR3 reads CASSEAGEGGYTF. In DNA form, the CDR3 reads TGTGCCAGCAGTGAAGCAGGGGAGGGGGGCTACACCTTC.

The J gene is TRBJ1-3, the V gene TRBV10-2; 7 bases are shared with TRBD1. Trimming at V came to 4 bases and at J to 2 bases, leaving 2 bases not matched to a gene. There are 14 residues in the CDR3. Germline CDR1 is WSHSY and CDR2 is SAAADI. The CDR3 is CASSATGAGNTIYF. The CDR3 DNA sequence: TGCGCCAGCAGTGCCACAGGGGCTGGAAACACCATATATTTT.

The J gene is TRBJ2-5, the V gene TRBV5-1; D possibly corresponds to TRBD2 (5 bases). CDR1 and CDR2 from the germline V gene are SGHRS and YFSETQ. The V end was cut by 0 bases, the J end by 4 bases, with 13 bases between. The CDR3 has 15 amino acids. CDR3 in DNA: TGCGCCAGCAGCTTGGTTTCGGGCGGAGGAGAGACCCAGTACTTC. Protein: CASSLVSGGGETQYF.

This chain connects TRBV27 to TRBJ2-5; TRBD1 agrees at 7 bases. The CDR3 totals 14 residues. J was trimmed by 11 bases and V by 7 bases; bases with no gene match: 16. In germline, CDR1 is MNHEY, CDR2 SMNVEV (reference sequence). This chain's CDR3 is CASTDYRGAEKQYF. CDR3 sequence (DNA): TGTGCCAGCACCGATTACAGGGGAGCGGAGAAGCAGTACTTC.

As regards this clone: The same CDR3 arises from other DNA sequences in this sample as well. The chain uses TRBV30 and TRBJ1-1; the D is unclear. The CDR3 sequence is 13 residues long. V was clipped by 5 bases and J by 1 base, with 11 bases between them. In germline, CDR1 is GTSNPN, CDR2 SVGIG (reference sequence). The CDR3 DNA reads TGTGCCTGGTCTGGCCAACCGAACACTGAAGCTTTCTTT. Translated, it gives CAWSGQPNTEAFF.

The chain joins TRBV2 to TRBJ1-2; possible D gene TRBD1, 5 bases. CDR3 length: 19 amino acids. With 6 bases removed from V and 7 bases from J, the gap between germline ends came to 33 bases. Germline CDR1 reads SNHLY; CDR2 reads FYNNEI. CDR3 residues: CASRHDPSRGPLFFLGYTF. CDR3 DNA: TGTGCCAGCAGACACGACCCCAGTAGGGGTCCGCTTTTTTTTCTTGGCTACACCTTC.

This clone was counted a few times. The J gene is TRBJ2-3, the V gene TRBV10-3, with TRBD2 matching 11 bases. Germline values: CDR1 ENHRY, CDR2 SYGVKD. Trimming removed 6 bases from V and 2 bases from J; junction bases left unmatched: 4. This CDR3 contains 15 residues. This chain's CDR3 is CAIRTSGADTDTQYF. The CDR3, as DNA: TGTGCCATCAGGACTAGCGGGGCGGACACAGATACGCAGTATTTT.

The rearrangement links TRBV5-5 to TRBJ1-5; D is perhaps TRBD1 (6 bases). V lost 4 bases to trimming and J lost 7 bases, with 15 bases between them. The CDR3 extends over 14 amino acids. CDR1 SGHKS and CDR2 YYEKEE come from the germline V gene (reference sequence). Here the CDR3 reads CASSPNRVGQPQHF. CDR3 sequence (DNA): TGTGCCAGCAGCCCCAACAGGGTGGGGCAGCCCCAGCATTTT. Full variable domain (missing parts from reference TRBV5-5 and TRBJ1-5): DAGVTQSPTHLIKTRGQQVTLRCSPISGHKSVSWYQQVLGQGPQFIFQYYEKEERGRGNFPDRFSARQFPNYSSELNVNALLLGDSALYLCASSPNRVGQPQHFGDGTRLSIL.

CDR3 residues: CASSLVGTGYDYGYTF. The CDR3 DNA sequence: TGTGCCAGCAGCTTGGTCGGGACAGGGTATGACTATGGCTACACCTTC. The V gene is TRBV5-6, the J gene TRBJ1-2, with 9 bases that match TRBD1. Germline lookup yields CDR1 SGHDT and CDR2 YYEEEE. The CDR3 covers 16 residues. The junction had 6 bases not matched to a gene; V was cut back by 0 bases and J by 3 bases. The full variable domain, with the rest looked up from reference TRBV5-6 and TRBJ1-2, is DAGVTQSPTHLIKTRGQQVTLRCSPKSGHDTVSWYQQALGQGPQFIFQYYEEEERQRGNFPDRFSGHQFPNYSSELNVNALLLGDSALYLCASSLVGTGYDYGYTFGSGTRLTVV.

This clone was detected a few times. The J gene is TRBJ2-2, the V gene TRBV15, with 7 nucleotides matching TRBD1. Germline values: CDR1 LNHNV, CDR2 YYDKDF (reference sequence). Unmatched junction bases numbered 6, after V lost 8 bases and J lost 3 bases. The CDR3 extends over 14 amino acids. The CDR3 sequence: CATQRTGYTGELFF. In DNA form, the CDR3 reads TGTGCCACCCAGAGGACAGGCTACACCGGGGAGCTGTTTTTT.

The V gene is TRBV7-9, the J gene TRBJ2-5; 8 positions agree with TRBD2. Germline CDR1 is SEHNR and CDR2 is FQNEAQ (reference sequence). There are 15 residues in the CDR3. V gave up 3 bases and J gave up 5 bases; unmatched junction bases: 8. The chain's CDR3 is CASSLNGGGLETQYF. The CDR3 DNA follows: TGTGCCAGCAGCTTGAACGGGGGGGGATTGGAGACCCAGTACTTC.

This clone was found a few times. V and J are TRBV28 and TRBJ1-1; the D gene is possibly TRBD1 (5 bases). The germline CDR1 and CDR2 sequences are MDHEN and SYDVKM. The CDR3 contains 13 residues. V was cut by 7 bases and J by 3 bases, with 12 bases left in between. The CDR3 DNA follows: TGTGCCAGCACCATAGGGGTTTACACTGAAGCTTTCTTT. Amino acids: CASTIGVYTEAFF.

Concerning this clone itself: The same CDR3 arises from other DNA sequences in this sample as well. The V and J genes are TRBV6-5 and TRBJ2-3; 8 nucleotides agree with TRBD2. The trim removed 6 bases at V and 2 bases at J, leaving 4 bases unmatched. Germline values: CDR1 MNHEY, CDR2 SVGAGI. The CDR3 runs 14 residues. The CDR3: CASSRGGATDTQYF. In DNA, the CDR3 is TGTGCCAGCAGCCGGGGGGGGGCCACAGATACGCAGTATTTT.

V and J are TRBV19 and TRBJ1-2; D might be TRBD1 (6 bases). Germline V gene sequence: CDR1 LNHDA, CDR2 SQIVND (reference sequence). This CDR3 comprises 16 residues. The V gene lost 2 bases and the J gene lost 5 bases, with 18 bases spanning the gap. In DNA, the CDR3 is TGTGCCAGTAGTATATCCCTCGGGATTAGGGGGTATGGCTACACCTTC. This encodes CASSISLGIRGYGYTF.

This clone was detected only once. The CDR3, as DNA: TGTGCCAGCTCACTGCTTGGGACTCGAGATACGCAGTATTTT. The encoded protein is CASSLLGTRDTQYF. The rearrangement joins TRBV18 to TRBJ2-3, with a tentative D call TRBD2 (6 bases). From germline, CDR1 is KGHSH and CDR2 LQKENI. The CDR3 extends over 14 amino acids. Trimming took off 4 bases at V and 5 bases at J, with 13 bases between the two ends. Full variable domain (outside the CDR3, taken from reference TRBV18 and TRBJ2-3): NAGVMQNPRHLVRRRGQEARLRCSPMKGHSHVYWYRQLPEEGLKFMVYLQKENIIDESGMPKERFSAEFPKEGPSILRIQQVVRGDSAAYFCASSLLGTRDTQYFGPGTRLTVL.

The chain uses TRBV5-1 and TRBJ2-5, with TRBD2 identical over 13 bases. Germline CDR1 is SGHRS and CDR2 is YFSETQ. Trimming took 0 bases from V and 1 from J; bases not matched to a gene: 3. CDR3 size: 17 residues. The DNA for the CDR3 is TGCGCCAGCAGCTTGGGAACTAGCGGGGGGGTCCAAGAGACCCAGTACTTC. Protein product: CASSLGTSGGVQETQYF.

The chain joins TRBV5-1 to TRBJ2-1; TRBD2 matches at 7 bases. Germline V gene lookup returns CDR1 SGHRS and CDR2 YFSETQ. The ends lost 1 base at V and 7 bases at J; junction bases unmatched: 5. This CDR3 comprises 14 residues. The chain's CDR3 is CASSLTQGGNEQFF. CDR3 in DNA: TGCGCCAGCAGCTTGACGCAGGGAGGGAATGAGCAGTTCTTC.